This T cell receptor beta chain was obtained from a study of cytomegalovirus exposure and HLA in healthy donors (dated by TCRdb to about 2017). Looking at the study overall: In an earlier analysis of fewer than 750 of the donors, around 300 Gb of sequence data and 90 million to 130 million unique TCR beta sequences from about 179 million T cells were reported. Roughly 300 gigabases of sequencing data and tens of millions of unique TCR sequences were included in an early release covering roughly 600 HLA-typed donors. Of the roughly 400 genotyped donors, approximately 83% fell in the genetic ancestry cluster associated with self-reported Caucasian donors. The study aimed to test whether cataloging public T cell receptors could reveal signatures of past pathogen exposure. The study used immunosequencing to profile the T cell repertoires of under 700 subjects and linked those repertoires to cytomegalovirus serostatus. A separate validation cohort of about 110 different subjects was used in addition to the roughly 700-subject first cohort. High-throughput TCR immunosequencing, statistical association of individual TCRs with disease status, and machine learning were combined to predict cytomegalovirus infection status. A later analysis re-examined previously published TCR beta repertoires from about 700 donors and added high-resolution HLA genotyping to investigate patterns of TCR occurrence. Rather than drawing on any new phenotypic data, the later analysis identified candidate immune exposures from TCR beta sequences and the way those sequences occurred across donors. To decide whether each TCR beta V gene segment behaved as functional or pseudogenic, an earlier analysis of 587 of the donors relied on high-throughput TCR beta sequencing. Donor age, sex, ethnicity and CMV serostatus were compiled together with the repertoire data. In a later genetic analysis, genome-wide SNP genotypes for about 65% of the 666 donors were used, and that subset was treated as a discovery cohort. All discovery cohort repertoires had been generated using a single sequencing platform. Both class I and class II loci were covered by HLA typing, at four-digit resolution. The number of typed donors differed by locus: about 629-640 for A, B, C, DRB1 and DQB1; about 520 for DQA1; 606 for DPA1; and roughly 450 for DPB1. Because of strong linkage in the cohort, 4 to 6 DR-DQ haplotypes were treated as single units for association and clustering. Among approximately 370 genotyped donors of the cohort, an average of around 220,000 unique TCR beta nucleotide sequences was sequenced per donor, of which roughly 17% were non-productive. On the study overall, not on this receptor specifically: Correlated functional status among segregating V segments might reflect linkage disequilibrium, but an unknown experimental factor could not be ruled out. Sequencing depth was assumed to be roughly uniform across donors in the presence/absence analyses, though that assumption may not hold. The study listed 164 TCR beta chains as associated with cytomegalovirus. In a later analysis, TCR association rates were found to vary across HLA loci, with the most associated TCRs seen for DRB1 alleles and the fewest for HLA-C alleles. A later analysis found that most CMV-associated TCR beta chains appeared HLA-restricted, with HLA associations seemingly driven largely by CMV exposure. In vitro tests confirmed that three of the cytomegalovirus-associated TCR beta chains recognize cytomegalovirus antigens. A later genetic analysis associated a missense DCLRE1C variant with V-gene and J-gene trimming of TCR beta chains, and an independent cohort replicated the association. A group of highly shared sequence variants was considered likely to be a technical artifact of the sequencing pipeline. Specific HLA alleles were associated with 18,000 or so TCR beta sequences at a false discovery rate of 0.05 in a later analysis. The cohort was sequenced for TCR beta chains only, and without alpha or paired-chain data the features that could be detected were limited. A later analysis found that HLA-associated TCR beta chains were more clonally expanded and had lower generation probabilities than equally common non-associated chains. A further reported finding was that TCR beta sequences accurately predicted the HLA-A and HLA-B alleles for most subjects in the first cohort. According to a later genetic analysis, donors in an Asian-associated ancestry cluster had fewer N-insertions in productive TCRs than the approximately 650-donor mean. Cytomegalovirus status was reported to be diagnosed by the classifier with high specificity and sensitivity in both the original and validation cohorts. When HLA alleles, especially DR and DQ, strongly co-occurred, attributing TCR associations to individual alleles was difficult. Broadly in line with IMGT annotations, most TCR beta V segments showed up in productive rearrangements about 87% or about 30% of the time in an earlier analysis of 587 of the donors. Because some donors lacked HLA typing at each locus, the association tests relied only on the typed subset. Most TCR sequences were observed very rarely across donors, whereas some public TCRs were present in many individuals. The authors suggested that the approach could potentially be generalized to other disease states and immunological phenotypes. The only immune exposure information available for the cohort was CMV serostatus. In a later analysis, several top co-occurrence clusters were reported to appear linked to parvovirus B19, influenza, CMV and Epstein-Barr virus. The earlier analysis of almost 600 of the donors excluded around 17 rarely observed V segments, including chromosome 9 orphons, because counts were too low. Some IMGT-functional V segments, including TRBV6-2 and TRBV6-3, could not be told apart with the 87-base-pair reads, so those segments were excluded.

The cohort consisted of 600 to 700 healthy bone marrow donors. At the time of sampling, every cohort member was nominally healthy, though immune exposures that went unrecorded were likely present. The donor tested CMV seronegative and was one of the 352 seronegative cohort members. Each donor provided a peripheral blood sample, and peripheral blood mononuclear cells were used for TCR beta sequencing. Genomic DNA was extracted from the blood cell samples with the Qiagen DNeasy Blood Extraction Kit. Comments on this clone: Its antigen is unknown. No clone much larger than this one lies a single base away; base qualities are absent.

Receptor amplification or capture employed the immunoSEQ multiplex PCR assay. For the multiplex PCR, a mixture combining 60 forward primers for TCR Vbeta segments and 13 reverse primers for TCR Jbeta segments was used. The CDR3 region of rearranged TCR beta genes was amplified from genomic DNA with a multiplex PCR assay. The amplified TCR beta libraries were sequenced on the Illumina HiSeq System as 87-base-pair reads. The original methods were these. In a later analysis, roughly 80 million unique TCR beta chains were counted across the roughly 670 repertoires, and roughly 9.9 million of these chains were shared by at least two donors. To remove PCR and sequencing errors, raw reads were error-corrected and collapsed into unique sequences using a nearest-neighbor algorithm that merged closely related sequences. To assign V, D and J gene segments, CDR3 sequences were aligned to IMGT reference sequences. For a sequence to be retained, a match of at least six nucleotides to both a V gene segment and a J gene segment was required. Rearrangements were classified as productive when the CDR3 lacked stop codons and remained in frame with V and J, and all other rearrangements were classified as non-productive. CDR3 was defined by IMGT convention, running from the second conserved V-encoded cysteine to the conserved J-encoded phenylalanine. The earlier analysis of about 640 of the donors excluded any sequence lacking an unambiguous match to a single V gene segment. An earlier analysis of under 750 of the donors called V segments functional above 56.7% productive rearrangements and segregating when the between-donor standard deviation exceeded 5%. To diagnose cytomegalovirus status from the catalog of TCR beta chain sequences, a statistical classification framework was built. V and J gene assignment, in a later analysis, came from comparing TCR nucleotide sequences with IMGT/GENE-DB human TR gene sequences. A later analysis assigned CDR3 sequences and most-parsimonious VDJ recombination scenarios with the TCRdist pipeline. In a later analysis, each TCR beta chain was defined by its CDR3 amino acid sequence together with its V-gene family, and reads without a unique V-gene family were excluded. A later analysis removed 500 to 600 highly shared, low-generation-probability nucleotide sequences to deal with suspected cross-contamination and a sequencing artifact. A later analysis calculated a clonal expansion index for each public chain from normalized within-repertoire ranks of inferred template counts. Generation probabilities in a later analysis came from a VDJ recombination model fitted to out-of-frame rearrangements, and those results were checked against IGoR. Hypergeometric tests were used in a later analysis to score TCR-TCR, TCR-HLA and TCR-CMV co-occurrence, with a repertoire-size bias correction applied to the TCR pairs. In a later analysis, false discovery rates were estimated by permuting HLA or CMV assignments 20 times. In a later analysis, co-occurring TCRs were grouped using DBSCAN, with TCRdist sequence similarity added in when clustering inside HLA-allele-positive subsets. For co-occurrence clustering, repertoires with fewer than 30,000 or more than 120,000 public chains were excluded, along with roughly five repertoires with anomalous nucleotide sharing. TCRdb took over this immuneACCESS table, retaining in-frame rearrangements with V and J assigned. Such tables are incomplete; in checked studies, under half of the missing clones stem from an unresolved V gene, and the remainder is unexplained. The DNA gave D and trimming, while V, J and clone size come from that table. The sample includes about 130,000 clones, with about 86% observed a single time. About 0.75% of the sample lies in the top ten.

As encoded in the germline V gene, CDR1 is LGHNA while CDR2 is YSLEER. V has 1 base trimmed and J has 8 bases trimmed; junction bases matching no gene number 8. The CDR3 goes from the cysteine to the phenylalanine over 16 residues. Only the CDR3 region is kept as DNA, spanning 48 bases read in frame from base 1. Source material: PBMCs. The chain uses TRBV4-3 and TRBJ2-1, with 10 junctional bases fitting TRBD2. This clonotype was obtained from a man in his late teens or twenties in good health and CMV-seronegative. Read as DNA, the sequence is TGCGCCAGCAGCCAAGCCACCCTAGCGGGGGTGGATGAGCAGTTCTTC. It specifies CASSQATLAGVDEQFF.